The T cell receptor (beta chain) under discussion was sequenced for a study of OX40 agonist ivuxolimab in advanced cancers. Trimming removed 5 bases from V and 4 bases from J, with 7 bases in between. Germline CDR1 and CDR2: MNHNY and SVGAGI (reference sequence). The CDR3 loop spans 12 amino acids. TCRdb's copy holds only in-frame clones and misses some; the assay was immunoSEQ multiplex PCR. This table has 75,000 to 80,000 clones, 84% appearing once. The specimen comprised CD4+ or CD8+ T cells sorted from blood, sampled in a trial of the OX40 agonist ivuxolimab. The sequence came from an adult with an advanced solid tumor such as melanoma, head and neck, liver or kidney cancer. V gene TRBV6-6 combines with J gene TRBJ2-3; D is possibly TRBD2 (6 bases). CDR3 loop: CASSPSADTQYF. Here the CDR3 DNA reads TGTGCCAGCAGTCCTAGCGCAGATACGCAGTATTTT.